Included here is one T cell receptor (beta chain) sequence, with context. Everyone who took part was roughly 18 to 89 years old, and they came from about two dozen US areas. Grouping used clinical history reported by participants in a survey and questionnaire. The source of the sample is a study of blood T cell repertoires in COVID-19. About the research overall: T cells, B-cell-depleted T cells, or PBMCs provided the cDNA or gDNA that served as material.

Trimming cost V 1 base and J 6 bases; bases outside gene matches: 10. The CDR3 totals 16 residues. Germline V lookup: CDR1 LGHDT, CDR2 YNNKEL (reference sequence). How the authors handled the data: From reference gene primer amplification, estimates of nucleated cell counts were derived. Assay used: immunoSEQ multiplex PCR; TCRdb lists only in-frame clones, some missing. For V, J and clone size, that table is used; D and trimming come from the DNA. Among around 300,000 clones listed, around 91% were seen once. Sequencing used PBMCs or T cells enriched from blood (not recorded which). J is TRBJ2-7 and V is TRBV3-1 (or the pseudogene TRBV3-2); 9 bases are a match to TRBD1. This sequence was found in a young woman with acute COVID-19. The CDR3 sequence is CASSQAPGQGFVEQYF. DNA of the CDR3: TGTGCCAGCAGCCAAGCACCGGGACAGGGTTTTGTCGAGCAGTACTTC.